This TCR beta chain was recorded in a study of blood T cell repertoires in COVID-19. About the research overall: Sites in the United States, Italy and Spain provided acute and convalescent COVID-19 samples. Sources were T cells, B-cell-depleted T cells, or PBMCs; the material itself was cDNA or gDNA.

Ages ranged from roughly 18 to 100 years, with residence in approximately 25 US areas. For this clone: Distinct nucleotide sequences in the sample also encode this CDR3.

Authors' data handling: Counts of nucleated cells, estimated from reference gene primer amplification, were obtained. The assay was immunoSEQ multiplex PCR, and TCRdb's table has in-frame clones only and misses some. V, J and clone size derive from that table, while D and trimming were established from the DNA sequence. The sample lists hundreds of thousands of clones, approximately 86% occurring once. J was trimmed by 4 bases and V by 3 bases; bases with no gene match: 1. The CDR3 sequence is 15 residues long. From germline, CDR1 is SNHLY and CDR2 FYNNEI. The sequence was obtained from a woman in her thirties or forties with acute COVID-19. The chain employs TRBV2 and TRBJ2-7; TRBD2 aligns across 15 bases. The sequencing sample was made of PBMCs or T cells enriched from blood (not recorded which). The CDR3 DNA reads TGTGCCAGCAGTGAGGGACTAGCGGGAGGTTACGAGCAGTACTTC. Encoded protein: CASSEGLAGGYEQYF.